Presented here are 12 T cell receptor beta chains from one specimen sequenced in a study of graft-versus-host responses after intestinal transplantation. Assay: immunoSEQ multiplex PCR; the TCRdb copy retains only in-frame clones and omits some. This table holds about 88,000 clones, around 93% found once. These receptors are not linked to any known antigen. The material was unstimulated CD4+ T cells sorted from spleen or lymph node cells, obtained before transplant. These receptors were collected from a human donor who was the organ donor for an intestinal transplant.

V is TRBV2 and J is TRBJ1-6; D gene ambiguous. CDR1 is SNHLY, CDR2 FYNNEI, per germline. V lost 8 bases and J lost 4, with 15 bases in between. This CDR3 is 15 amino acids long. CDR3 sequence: CASGVVAGYNSPLHF. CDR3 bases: TGTGCCAGCGGGGTCGTGGCGGGGTATAATTCACCCCTCCACTTT.

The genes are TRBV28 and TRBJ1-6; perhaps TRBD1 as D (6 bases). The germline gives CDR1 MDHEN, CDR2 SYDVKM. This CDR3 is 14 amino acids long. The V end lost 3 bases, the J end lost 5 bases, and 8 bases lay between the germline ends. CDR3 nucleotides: TGTGCCAGCAGTTTGCACAGGGATAATTCACCCCTCCACTTT. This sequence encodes CASSLHRDNSPLHF. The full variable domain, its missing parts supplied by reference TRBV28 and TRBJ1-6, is DVKVTQSSRYLVKRTGEKVFLECVQDMDHENMFWYRQDPGLGLRLIYFSYDVKMKEKGDIPEGYSVSREKKERFSLILESASTNQTSMYLCASSLHRDNSPLHFGNGTRLTVT.

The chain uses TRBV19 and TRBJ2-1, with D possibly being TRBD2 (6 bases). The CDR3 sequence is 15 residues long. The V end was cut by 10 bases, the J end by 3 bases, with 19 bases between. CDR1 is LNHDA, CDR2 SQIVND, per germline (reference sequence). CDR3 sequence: CATLARGTYYNEQFF. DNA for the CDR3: TGTGCCACCCTAGCTCGCGGGACCTACTACAATGAGCAGTTCTTC.

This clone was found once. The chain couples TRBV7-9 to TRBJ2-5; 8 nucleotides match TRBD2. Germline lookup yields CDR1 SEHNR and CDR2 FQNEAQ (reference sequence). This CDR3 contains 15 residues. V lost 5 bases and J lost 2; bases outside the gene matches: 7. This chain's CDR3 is CASSPGLAPQETQYF. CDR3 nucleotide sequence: TGTGCCAGCAGCCCCGGACTAGCCCCACAAGAGACCCAGTACTTC.

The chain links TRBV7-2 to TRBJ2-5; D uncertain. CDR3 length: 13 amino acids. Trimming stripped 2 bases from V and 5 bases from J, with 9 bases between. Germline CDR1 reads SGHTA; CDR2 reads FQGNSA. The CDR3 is CASSLPSRETQYF. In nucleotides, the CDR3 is TGTGCCAGCAGCTTACCTAGTCGCGAGACCCAGTACTTC.

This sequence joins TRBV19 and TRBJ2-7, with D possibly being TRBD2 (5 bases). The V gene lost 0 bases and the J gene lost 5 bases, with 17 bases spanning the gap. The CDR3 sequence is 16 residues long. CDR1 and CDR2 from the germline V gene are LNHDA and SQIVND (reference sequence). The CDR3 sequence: CASSIERSHLGNEQYF. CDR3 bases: TGTGCCAGTAGTATAGAACGGAGCCACCTCGGGAACGAGCAGTACTTC.

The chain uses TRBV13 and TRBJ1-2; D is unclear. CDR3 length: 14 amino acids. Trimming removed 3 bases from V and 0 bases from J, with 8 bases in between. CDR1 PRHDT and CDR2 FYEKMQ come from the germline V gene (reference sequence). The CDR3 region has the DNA TGTGCCAGCAGCTTGAGGGAAACTAACTATGGCTACACCTTC. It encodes CASSLRETNYGYTF. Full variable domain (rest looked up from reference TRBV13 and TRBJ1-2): AAGVIQSPRHLIKEKRETATLKCYPIPRHDTVYWYQQGPGQDPQFLISFYEKMQSDKGSIPDRFSAQQFSDYHSELNMSSLELGDSALYFCASSLRETNYGYTFGSGTRLTVV.

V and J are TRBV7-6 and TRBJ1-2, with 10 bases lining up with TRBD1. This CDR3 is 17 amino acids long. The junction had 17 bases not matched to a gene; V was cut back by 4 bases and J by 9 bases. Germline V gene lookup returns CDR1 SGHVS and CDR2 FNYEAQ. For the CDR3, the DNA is TGTGCCAGCAGCTCCGACGACAGGGGGCGCGATAGGGCGCGCTACACCTTC. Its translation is CASSSDDRGRDRARYTF. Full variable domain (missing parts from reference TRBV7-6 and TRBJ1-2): GAGVSQSPRYKVTKRGQDVALRCDPISGHVSLYWYRQALGQGPEFLTYFNYEAQQDKSGLPNDRFSAERPEGSISTLTIQRTEQRDSAMYRCASSSDDRGRDRARYTFGSGTRLTVV.

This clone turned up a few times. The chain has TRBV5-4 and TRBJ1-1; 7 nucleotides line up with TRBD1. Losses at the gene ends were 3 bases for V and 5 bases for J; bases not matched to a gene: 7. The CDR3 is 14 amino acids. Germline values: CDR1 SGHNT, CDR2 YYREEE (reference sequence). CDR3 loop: CASSSKGAWTEAFF. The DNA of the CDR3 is TGTGCCAGCAGCTCAAAGGGGGCTTGGACTGAAGCTTTCTTT.

This CDR3 is CASRPNRGLAKNIQYF. The CDR3 DNA reads as TGCGCCAGCAGGCCTAACAGGGGGTTAGCCAAAAACATTCAGTACTTC. V and J are TRBV10-2 and TRBJ2-4, with 8 bases aligning to TRBD1. V dropped 6 bases and J dropped 0; count of bases not matched to a gene: 7. The CDR3 consists of 16 residues. Looked up from germline, CDR1 is WSHSY and CDR2 is SAAADI.

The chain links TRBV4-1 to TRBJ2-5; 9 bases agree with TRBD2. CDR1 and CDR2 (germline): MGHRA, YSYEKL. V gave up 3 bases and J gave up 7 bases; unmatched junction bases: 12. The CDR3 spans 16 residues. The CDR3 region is CASSHQRTSDIGTQYF. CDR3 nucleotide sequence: TGCGCCAGCAGCCACCAAAGGACTAGCGACATAGGGACCCAGTACTTC.

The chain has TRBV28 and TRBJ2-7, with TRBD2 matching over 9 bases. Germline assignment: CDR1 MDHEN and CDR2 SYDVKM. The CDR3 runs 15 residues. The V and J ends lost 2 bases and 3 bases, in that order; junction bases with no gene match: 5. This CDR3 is CASSLAGGPFYEQYF. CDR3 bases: TGTGCCAGCAGTTTAGCGGGAGGGCCTTTCTACGAGCAGTACTTC.